This T cell receptor beta chain was sequenced during a study of T-cell reconstitution after alpha-beta-depleted transplantation in children. Study-wide points: T-cell counts and diversity at one year following transplant were attributed mainly to newly produced T cells. About two months after transplant, alpha-beta T cells reportedly came from several hundred expanded graft clones. Surviving recipient T cells and intrathymic progenitors accounted for some patients' high TCRbeta diversity at day 60.

With respect to this clonotype: Its cognate antigen is unknown.

V lost 1 base and J lost 4, with 10 bases in between. There are 14 residues in the CDR3. The V gene's germline CDR1 is DFQATT and CDR2 SNEGSKA (reference sequence). Unique molecular identifiers were incorporated during preparation of the TCRbeta library. TCRdb reprocessed the PCR reads via MiXCR and lists one record per CDR3 protein. Here the sample spans approximately 230,000 distinct CDR3 sequences, 24% being singletons. This chain links TRBV20-1 with TRBJ1-4; unclear D gene. This sample comprised PBMCs, mostly from graft donor cells, obtained 360 days after TCRalphabeta/CD19-depleted stem cell transplant. The clonotype comes from a female patient between 2 and 15 years old who had a stem cell transplant for congenital amegakaryocytic thrombocytopenia, so the T cells may come from the graft donor. In nucleotides, the CDR3 is TGCAGTGCTAGAGGTGGCCAGTATAATGAAAAACTGTTTTTT. It yields the protein CSARGGQYNEKLFF.